The present T cell receptor (beta chain) was sequenced within a study of T cell responses to AZD1222 COVID-19 vaccine. About the research overall: Second doses that came at about 4 or about 12 weeks were put together. Whole-study findings and limits: Nearly half of unique spike-specific TCRs reportedly avoided B.1.351 and B.1.1.7 mutated regions. Donors skewed white British and female; clonal diversity was possibly underestimated. Samples come after the peak T cell response, not at day 14.

On this clone: Its antigen is unknown.

Sequenced by immunoSEQ multiplex PCR; TCRdb stores in-frame clones only, minus some. This table has some 150,000 clones, more than 75% appearing once. The J segment lost 8 bases and the V segment lost 7 bases, leaving 8 bases of the junction unmatched. CDR3 length: 14 amino acids. In germline, CDR1 is SNHLY, CDR2 FYNNEI. This rearrangement joins TRBV2 to TRBJ1-6, with 7 nucleotides matching TRBD1. The sequenced sample was peripheral blood, obtained on day 0 of AZD1222 vaccination. The receptor's source is an adult in good health. Here the CDR3 reads CASTVSRGDSPLHF. The CDR3, as DNA: TGTGCCAGCACTGTGTCCAGGGGGGATTCACCCCTCCACTTT.